These 24 T cell receptor beta chains originate from one sample sequenced in a study of CD8+CD57+ T cells in acquired aplastic anemia. Genomic DNA served as template for TCR beta VDJ and CDR3 profiling. Each CDR3 protein gets one entry after TCRdb re-called the reads with MiXCR. The data hold some 180,000 distinct CDR3 sequences, with nearly 50% observed a single time. The authors sequenced patients whose flow cytometry had shown CD8+CD57+ cell expansion. Sequencing input: sorted CD4+, CD8+, or CD8+CD57+ T cells (not recorded which) from PBMCs. The source of these receptors is a human donor with aplastic anemia.

This clonotype was recorded many times. This sequence joins TRBV5-5 and TRBJ2-5; 9 positions agree with TRBD1. V was pared by 4 bases and J by 2 bases, with 6 bases of the junction left unmatched. Germline V gene data show CDR1 as SGHKS and CDR2 as YYEKEE (reference sequence). This CDR3 is built from 15 residues. The CDR3 loop is CASSPGTGRQETQYF. The CDR3 DNA reads as TGTGCCAGCAGCCCCGGGACAGGGCGACAAGAGACCCAGTACTTC.

V is TRBV20-1 and J is TRBJ2-7; TRBD1 matches at 7 bases. The V gene end was trimmed by 4 bases and the J gene end by 2 bases; junction bases not matched to a gene: 11. The germline V gene encodes CDR1 DFQATT and CDR2 SNEGSKA (reference sequence). The CDR3 contains 15 residues. In DNA, the CDR3 is TGCAGTGCTATCAGCTGGGACAGAGCTACCTACGAGCAGTACTTC. This translates into CSAISWDRATYEQYF.

This clonotype was recorded many times. The J gene is TRBJ2-7, the V gene TRBV6-1; D tentatively reads TRBD1 or TRBD2 (5 bases each). Germline CDR1 MNHNS, CDR2 SASEGT. Trimming took off 8 bases at V and 3 bases at J, with 23 bases between the two ends. CDR3 length: 16 amino acids. The CDR3 bases are TGTGCCAGCGAAAATTCCCGAGGGACGCGGAACTACGAGCAGTACTTC. Translated, it gives CASENSRGTRNYEQYF.

This chain uses TRBV10-3 with TRBJ2-7; 10 bases are a match to TRBD2. Trimming removed 4 bases from V and 1 base from J; junction bases left unmatched: 4. This CDR3 comprises 15 residues. Germline lookup yields CDR1 ENHRY and CDR2 SYGVKD. This CDR3 is CAISAGTSASYEQYF. The CDR3 DNA reads TGTGCCATCAGTGCTGGGACTAGCGCATCCTACGAGCAGTACTTC.

The V and J genes are TRBV9 and TRBJ2-7, with 9 nucleotides matching TRBD1. V was clipped by 2 bases and J by 5 bases; unmatched bases: 2. The CDR3 is 13 residues long. CDR1 is SGDLS and CDR2 is YYNGEE in the germline V gene. CDR3 sequence: CASSVTGGNEQYF. The CDR3 DNA reads as TGTGCCAGCAGCGTGACAGGGGGGAACGAGCAGTACTTC.

In its sample, this clonotype was seen a few times. CDR3 in DNA: TGTGCCAGCAGCTTAGATTTGACACAAGAGACCCAGTACTTC. This codes for CASSLDLTQETQYF. This chain joins TRBV7-8 and TRBJ2-5; no clear D. The CDR3 consists of 14 residues. The V and J ends lost 1 base and 2 bases respectively, with 8 bases between them. From germline, CDR1 is SGHVS and CDR2 FQNEAQ.

Many counts were recorded for this clonotype. The chain joins TRBV19 to TRBJ2-7; D is possibly TRBD1 (5 bases). The CDR3 has 13 residues. The V and J ends lost 8 bases and 4 bases respectively, with 15 bases between them. Germline V lookup: CDR1 LNHDA, CDR2 SQIVND (reference sequence). CDR3 in DNA: TGTGCCAGTGCCCAAGGGGCGAGATACGAGCAGTACTTC. Translating gives CASAQGARYEQYF. The variable domain in full, with the rest retrieved from reference TRBV19 and TRBJ2-7, is DGGITQSPKYLFRKEGQNVTLSCEQNLNHDAMYWYRQDPGQGLRLIYYSQIVNDFQKGDIAEGYSVSREKKESFPLTVTSAQKNPTAFYLCASAQGARYEQYFGPGTRLTVT.

Many counts were recorded for this clonotype. The chain links TRBV5-4 to TRBJ1-6; maybe TRBD1 (5 bases). V was pared by 5 bases and J by 10 bases, with 19 bases between. The germline gives CDR1 SGHNT, CDR2 YYREEE (reference sequence). This CDR3 is built from 15 residues. DNA for the CDR3: TGTGCCAGCAGGGTTATCCGGGGCCAAAGATCACCCCTCCACTTT. Its protein is CASRVIRGQRSPLHF.

This clonotype was seen just once. The rearrangement joins TRBV29-1 to TRBJ2-1; 9 nucleotides line up with TRBD1. Germline lookup yields CDR1 SQVTM and CDR2 ANQGSEA. Germline trimming cut 3 bases from V and 5 bases from J; bases unmatched to any gene: 8. The CDR3 has 15 amino acids. As DNA, the CDR3 is TGCAGCGTTGATACGGGACAGGGAGTACACAATGAGCAGTTCTTC. Translating gives CSVDTGQGVHNEQFF.

This clonotype appeared many times. The J gene is TRBJ2-3, the V gene TRBV5-6, with D unresolved. The V and J ends lost 2 bases and 0 bases respectively, with 4 bases between them. Germline assignment: CDR1 SGHDT and CDR2 YYEEEE. CDR3 length: 13 amino acids. The DNA for the CDR3 is TGTGCCAGCAGCTTTTCTAGCACAGATACGCAGTATTTT. Protein sequence: CASSFSSTDTQYF.

This clonotype has ten or more counts. CDR3 nucleotides: TGTGCCAGCAGTGAACTCTTCGGAAATTCACCCCTCCACTTT. Translated, it gives CASSELFGNSPLHF. The V call is TRBV6-1, the J call TRBJ1-6; D gene uncertain. This CDR3 spans 14 amino acids. Germline CDR1 reads MNHNS; CDR2 reads SASEGT. Trimming cost V 2 bases and J 7 bases, with 9 bases left between them.

This clonotype was detected a few times. The CDR3 loop reads CSVDPGQGDIYEQYF. In nucleotides, the CDR3 is TGCAGCGTCGACCCAGGACAGGGCGATATCTACGAGCAGTACTTC. The gene calls are TRBV29-1 and TRBJ2-7; TRBD1 matches 8 bases. Germline V gives CDR1 SQVTM, CDR2 ANQGSEA. V trimming: 6 bases; J trimming: 3 bases; junction bases outside the gene matches: 13. The length of the CDR3 is 15 residues.

The CDR3 sequence is CASSISRANEQFF. CDR3 sequence (DNA): TGTGCCAGTAGTATAAGCAGGGCCAATGAGCAGTTCTTC. J is TRBJ2-1 and V is TRBV7-3, with a weak D call TRBD1 (5 bases). V lost 9 bases, J lost 6 bases, and 15 bases lay in between. Germline loops: CDR1 SGHTA, CDR2 FQGTGA. The CDR3 is made up of 13 amino acids.

This clonotype was picked up many times. The V call is TRBV5-1, the J call TRBJ2-7; the D gene is possibly TRBD1 (6 bases). From germline, CDR1 is SGHRS and CDR2 YFSETQ. The V end lost 0 bases, the J end lost 1 base, and 14 bases lay between the germline ends. The CDR3 is 16 residues long. The CDR3 DNA sequence: TGCGCCAGCAGCTTGGGCGCAGGGGATGGATCCTACGAGCAGTACTTC. Protein: CASSLGAGDGSYEQYF.

V and J are TRBV6-1 and TRBJ2-2; D is ambiguous. V was clipped by 2 bases and J by 4 bases, with 5 bases between them. This CDR3 is 13 amino acids long. In germline, CDR1 is MNHNS, CDR2 SASEGT. The DNA of the CDR3 is TGTGCCAGCAGTGAAACGGTCACCGGGGAGCTGTTTTTT. Encoded protein: CASSETVTGELFF.

This chain uses TRBV6-1 with TRBJ2-3; perhaps TRBD1 as D (6 bases). Germline V gene sequence: CDR1 MNHNS, CDR2 SASEGT. The CDR3 extends over 15 amino acids. Deletions cut 4 bases from V and 4 bases from J, with 15 bases between. CDR3 nucleotide sequence: TGTGCCAGCAGTGGACCGGGTTCAGGGGCAGATACGCAGTATTTT. Protein: CASSGPGSGADTQYF.

This sequence joins TRBV7-4 and TRBJ1-2, with 7 bases lining up with TRBD1. J was trimmed by 2 bases and V by 1 base; bases with no gene match: 13. Germline V CDR1 and CDR2: SGHVT, SQSDAQ. The CDR3 is 18 amino acids. CDR3 loop: CASSLEVAGGGRNYGYTF. CDR3 DNA: TGTGCCAGCAGCTTAGAGGTGGCAGGGGGTGGTAGGAACTATGGCTACACCTTC. Full variable domain (remainder filled in from reference TRBV7-4 and TRBJ1-2): GAGVSQSPRYKVAKRGRDVALRCDSISGHVTLYWYRQTLGQGSEVLTYSQSDAQRDKSGRPSGRFSAERPERSVSTLKIQRTEQGDSAVYLCASSLEVAGGGRNYGYTFGSGTRLTVV.

This clonotype was picked up many times. The V call is TRBV29-1, the J call TRBJ2-1, with D unresolved. Germline V gene data show CDR1 as SQVTM and CDR2 as ANQGSEA. V shed 0 bases and J shed 7 bases, with 7 bases lying between them. The CDR3 contains 12 residues. CDR3 nucleotides: TGCAGCGTTGAAGATACGGGTAATGAGCAGTTCTTC. This encodes CSVEDTGNEQFF.

This clonotype was counted between two and nine times. This rearrangement joins TRBV14 to TRBJ2-2; 8 nucleotides align to TRBD1. CDR1 SGHDN and CDR2 FVKESK come from the germline V gene. The CDR3 spans 18 residues. V was clipped by 3 bases and J by 5 bases; unmatched bases: 14. The CDR3 sequence: CASSHAPRTGFGTGELFF. The CDR3 nucleotides are TGTGCCAGCAGCCATGCCCCCCGGACAGGGTTCGGTACCGGGGAGCTGTTTTTT.

The chain couples TRBV5-1 to TRBJ2-1, with D perhaps assigned TRBD1 or TRBD2 (6 bases each). V was pared by 4 bases and J by 2 bases, with 19 bases between. The CDR3 runs 17 residues. Germline loops: CDR1 SGHRS, CDR2 YFSETQ. The CDR3 here is CASSVGGQGLPYNEQFF. In DNA, the CDR3 is TGCGCCAGCAGCGTGGGAGGTCAGGGGTTACCCTACAATGAGCAGTTCTTC. Drawing the rest from reference TRBV5-1 and TRBJ2-1, the complete variable domain is KAGVTQTPRYLIKTRGQQVTLSCSPISGHRSVSWYQQTPGQGLQFLFEYFSETQRNKGNFPGRFSGRQFSNSRSEMNVSTLELGDSALYLCASSVGGQGLPYNEQFFGPGTRLTVL.

The genes are TRBV30 and TRBJ2-7; D is possibly TRBD1 (6 bases). The CDR3 sequence is 19 residues long. In germline, CDR1 is GTSNPN, CDR2 SVGIG (reference sequence). The V end lost 3 bases, the J end lost 5 bases, and 32 bases lay between the germline ends. The CDR3 DNA is TGTGCCTGGAGCGTGACGCGGAGCTCCGGACAGACATTAGAAGACGAGCAGTACTTC. Its translation is CAWSVTRSSGQTLEDEQYF.

This chain's CDR3 is CSARRAQETQYF. The CDR3 DNA follows: TGCAGTGCAAGGCGGGCCCAAGAGACCCAGTACTTC. The genes are TRBV20-1 and TRBJ2-7; a weak D match, TRBD2 (5 bases). The J call could be wrong; TRBJ2-5 is a better fit for the DNA end. The CDR3 spans 12 residues. Germline CDR1 and CDR2: DFQATT and SNEGSKA (reference sequence).

This chain uses TRBV11-1 with TRBJ1-4; 10 bases align to TRBD1. Germline V lookup: CDR1 SGHAT, CDR2 FQDESV (reference sequence). After removal of 5 bases from V and 0 bases from J, the junction contained 6 bases not matched to a gene. The CDR3 runs to 17 residues. The CDR3: CASSASGTGATNEKLFF. The DNA of the CDR3 is TGTGCCAGCAGCGCCTCCGGGACAGGGGCAACTAATGAAAAACTGTTTTTT.

This clonotype was picked up one time. One base away lies a much larger clone, so this may be a sequencing read error. V and J are TRBV30 and TRBJ1-6, with no clear D. This CDR3 comprises 13 residues. V lost 2 bases to trimming and J lost 7 bases, with 9 bases between them. Germline V gene lookup returns CDR1 GTSNPN and CDR2 SVGIG (reference sequence). CDR3 nucleotide sequence: TGTGCCTGGAGTAAGGTGGTAAATTCACCCCTCCACTTT. As protein: CAWSKVVNSPLHF.